This TCR beta chain emerged from a study of cytomegalovirus exposure and HLA in healthy donors (TCRdb year 2017). Broadly, across the study: According to an earlier analysis of around 600 of the donors, roughly 180 million T cells yielded roughly 110 million unique TCR beta sequences and about 300 Gb of sequence data. Around 300 gigabases of sequencing data and 70 million to 100 million unique TCR sequences were included in an early release covering under 650 HLA-typed donors. The number of typed donors differed by locus: roughly 620-640 for A, B, C, DRB1 and DQB1; approximately 540 for DQA1; over 600 for DPA1; and 400 to 480 for DPB1. Every discovery cohort repertoire had been produced on one sequencing platform. Donor age, sex, ethnicity and CMV serostatus were compiled alongside the repertoire data. To decide whether each TCR beta V gene segment behaved as functional or pseudogenic, an earlier analysis of over 500 of the donors relied on high-throughput TCR beta sequencing. A later genetic analysis used genome-wide SNP genotypes for about 60% of the 666 donors, treating that subset as a discovery cohort. On average, 235,054 unique TCR beta nucleotide sequences were sequenced per donor among several hundred genotyped donors of the cohort, with about 19% of those sequences being non-productive. The study aimed to test whether cataloging public T cell receptors could reveal signatures of past pathogen exposure. Along with the roughly 710-subject first cohort, a separate validation cohort of approximately 110 different subjects was used. Of the 300 to 450 genotyped donors, approximately 81% were placed in the genetic ancestry cluster associated with self-reported Caucasian donors. High-throughput TCR immunosequencing, statistical association of individual TCRs with disease status, and machine learning were combined to predict cytomegalovirus infection status. Using immunosequencing, the study profiled T cell repertoires from around 680 subjects and related those repertoires to cytomegalovirus serostatus. A few DR-DQ haplotypes were treated as single units for association and clustering because of strong linkage in the cohort. A later analysis re-analyzed previously published TCR beta repertoires from roughly 690 donors and added high-resolution HLA genotyping to study TCR occurrence patterns. Rather than using new phenotypic data, the later analysis identified candidate immune exposures from TCR beta sequences and from how often those sequences occurred across donors. HLA typing included class I and class II loci at four-digit resolution. The full study reports these points: The sequencing pipeline was judged likely to have produced a cluster of highly shared sequence variants as a technical artifact. When HLA alleles, especially DR and DQ, strongly co-occurred, TCR associations were difficult to assign to individual alleles. In this cohort, only TCR beta chains were sequenced, and detectable features were limited by the absence of alpha or paired-chain data. A later analysis found that most CMV-associated TCR beta chains appeared HLA-restricted, with HLA associations seemingly driven largely by CMV exposure. Some IMGT-functional V segments, including TRBV6-2 and TRBV6-3, could not be told apart with the 87-base-pair reads, so those segments were excluded. In a later genetic analysis, a missense DCLRE1C variant was associated with V-gene and J-gene trimming of TCR beta chains, and the association was replicated in an independent cohort. Correlated functional status among segregating V segments might reflect linkage disequilibrium, but an unknown experimental factor could not be ruled out. Most TCR sequences were seen in very few donors, while some public TCRs were found in many individuals. CMV serostatus was the only immune exposure information available for the cohort. A later genetic analysis reported fewer N-insertions in productive TCRs among donors in an Asian-associated ancestry cluster than the approximately 670-donor mean. The classifier was reported to diagnose cytomegalovirus status with high specificity and sensitivity in both the original cohort and the validation cohort. Presence/absence analyses assumed roughly uniform sequencing depth across donors, an assumption that may not hold. In a later analysis, HLA-associated TCR beta chains were found to be more clonally expanded and to have lower generation probabilities than equally common non-associated chains. Specific HLA alleles were associated with some 15,000 TCR beta sequences at a false discovery rate of 0.05 in a later analysis. A later analysis found that TCR association rates varied across HLA loci, with DRB1 alleles showing the most associated TCRs and HLA-C alleles the fewest. HLA typing was unavailable for some donors at each locus, so association tests used only the typed subset. In the study, some 160 TCR beta chains were listed as associated with cytomegalovirus. An earlier analysis of some 590 of the donors showed that most TCR beta V segments appeared in productive rearrangements either about 87% or about 30% of the time, which broadly matched IMGT annotations. The authors suggested that the approach could potentially be extended to other disease states and immunological phenotypes. Several of the top co-occurrence clusters appeared to be linked to parvovirus B19, influenza, CMV and Epstein-Barr virus, according to a later analysis. A further reported finding was that TCR beta sequences accurately predicted the HLA-A and HLA-B alleles for most subjects in the first cohort. In vitro tests confirmed that three of the cytomegalovirus-associated TCR beta chains recognize cytomegalovirus antigens. The earlier analysis of about 600 of the donors excluded fewer than 20 rarely observed V segments, including chromosome 9 orphons, because counts were too low.

The CDR3 runs 13 amino acids, cysteine and phenylalanine included. Only the CDR3 DNA stays, 39 bases, in frame from base 1. Based on the germline V gene (reference sequence), the CDR1 and CDR2 sequences are LNHDA and SQIVND. Trimming leaves V shorter by 10 bases and J shorter by 5 bases, with the junction holding 6 bases beyond the gene matches. Libraries came from the immunoSEQ multiplex PCR assay. A mixture of 60 forward primers for TCR Vbeta segments and 13 reverse primers for TCR Jbeta segments was used in the multiplex PCR. A multiplex PCR assay on genomic DNA amplified the CDR3 region of rearranged TCR beta genes. On the Illumina HiSeq System, the amplified TCR beta libraries were sequenced as 87-base-pair reads. Processing in the source paper ran as follows. A later analysis tallied 70 million to 100 million unique TCR beta chains across the 610 or so repertoires, and about 10 million of those chains were shared by two or more donors. Raw reads were error-corrected and collapsed into unique sequences with a nearest-neighbor algorithm that merged closely related sequences to remove PCR and sequencing errors. To assign V, D and J gene segments, CDR3 sequences were aligned to IMGT reference sequences. Each retained sequence needed at least a six-nucleotide match to both a V gene segment and a J gene segment. A rearrangement was called productive if the CDR3 had no stop codons and remained in frame with V and J, and every other rearrangement was called non-productive. Following IMGT convention, CDR3 was defined as the stretch from the second conserved V-encoded cysteine to the conserved J-encoded phenylalanine. Sequences without an unambiguous match to a single V gene segment were excluded from the earlier analysis of a few hundred of the donors. An earlier analysis of 587 of the donors called V segments functional above 56.7% productive rearrangements and segregating when the between-donor standard deviation exceeded 5%. A statistical classification framework was developed to diagnose cytomegalovirus status using the catalog of TCR beta chain sequences. In a later analysis, V and J genes were assigned by comparing TCR nucleotide sequences against IMGT/GENE-DB human TR gene sequences. The TCRdist pipeline was used in a later analysis to assign CDR3 sequences and most-parsimonious VDJ recombination scenarios. A later analysis defined each TCR beta chain by its CDR3 amino acid sequence plus V-gene family, and excluded reads lacking a unique V-gene family. To address suspected cross-contamination and a sequencing artifact, a later analysis removed around 600 highly shared, low-generation-probability nucleotide sequences. A later analysis calculated a clonal expansion index for each public chain from normalized within-repertoire ranks of inferred template counts. In a later analysis, generation probabilities were computed with a VDJ recombination model fitted to out-of-frame rearrangements, and the resulting probabilities were checked against IGoR. Hypergeometric tests were used in a later analysis to score TCR-TCR, TCR-HLA and TCR-CMV co-occurrence, with a repertoire-size bias correction applied to the TCR pairs. In a later analysis, false discovery rates were estimated by permuting HLA or CMV assignments 20 times. In a later analysis, co-occurring TCRs were grouped using DBSCAN, and TCRdist sequence similarity was added for clustering within HLA-allele-positive subsets. For co-occurrence clustering, repertoires with fewer than 30,000 or more than 120,000 public chains were excluded, along with 5 or 6 repertoires with anomalous nucleotide sharing. Here the immuneACCESS table is served through TCRdb, limited to in-frame sequences with V and J called. Missing clones are a known gap in these copies; in checked studies unresolved V genes cover under half, and the rest lacks a known reason. V and J calls and clone size are those listed in that table; D and trimming were worked out from the DNA. This sample has roughly 130,000 clones in its table, and approximately 61% of those were observed once. The top ten clonotypes cover around 1.6% of the sample.

As concerns this clone: Its recognized antigen is unknown. No much larger clone exists at a distance of one base, and base qualities are not known.

The cohort consisted of 600 to 750 healthy bone marrow donors. At the time of sampling, all cohort members were nominally healthy, though unrecorded immune exposures were likely present. The donor was CMV seropositive and was included in the group of 300 or so seropositive cohort members. Each donor provided a peripheral blood sample, and peripheral blood mononuclear cells were used for TCR beta sequencing. The Qiagen DNeasy Blood Extraction Kit was used to extract genomic DNA from the blood cell samples. Here the chain combines TRBV19 and TRBJ2-2, and 8 bases in between align with TRBD1. The sample comprised PBMCs. The receptor comes from a man aged 25 to 40 in good health and CMV-seropositive. The CDR3 region reads CAIQTGGTGELFF. Here is the DNA: TGTGCCATACAAACAGGGGGGACCGGGGAGCTGTTTTTT.